One and the same sample provided the 30 T cell receptor beta chains below, sequenced in a study of blood T cell repertoires in COVID-19. The method was immunoSEQ multiplex PCR; TCRdb's version includes in-frame clones alone and lacks a portion of them. Altogether 200,000 to 300,000 clones are present, just under 85% being singletons, with the ten largest covering about 6.3%. Source material: peripheral blood. Every receptor here comes from a woman in her sixties or seventies with active or convalescent COVID-19.

The chain uses TRBV19 and TRBJ2-2, with D tentatively TRBD1 (5 bases). V was cut by 1 base and J by 0 bases, with 15 bases left in between. There are 18 residues in the CDR3. From germline, CDR1 is LNHDA and CDR2 SQIVND (reference sequence). The chain's CDR3 is CASSIARDSTSNTGELFF. The CDR3 nucleotides are TGTGCCAGTAGTATAGCGCGCGACAGCACCTCGAACACCGGGGAGCTGTTTTTT. Using reference TRBV19 and TRBJ2-2 for the parts outside the CDR3, the full variable domain is DGGITQSPKYLFRKEGQNVTLSCEQNLNHDAMYWYRQDPGQGLRLIYYSQIVNDFQKGDIAEGYSVSREKKESFPLTVTSAQKNPTAFYLCASSIARDSTSNTGELFFGEGSRLTVL.

The CDR3, as DNA: TGTGCCAGCAGCTTTGAGGTTTCTCAGCCCCAGCATTTT. Residues: CASSFEVSQPQHF. The J gene is TRBJ1-5, the V gene TRBV5-5; D uncertain. The V end was cut by 2 bases, the J end by 6 bases, with 9 bases between. The germline V gene encodes CDR1 SGHKS and CDR2 YYEKEE (reference sequence). The CDR3 is made up of 13 amino acids.

The CDR3 DNA sequence: TGTGCCAGCAGCTTAGGGTTAGTCCCAACTTACGAGCAGTACTTC. Translated, it gives CASSLGLVPTYEQYF. J is TRBJ2-7 and V is TRBV11-3, with D unclear. This CDR3 has 15 residues. V was clipped by 1 base and J by 4 bases, with 14 bases between them. CDR1 and CDR2 from the germline V gene are SGHNT and YENEEA.

J is TRBJ2-7 and V is TRBV18; TRBD1 matches at 8 bases. V dropped 5 bases and J dropped 2; count of bases not matched to a gene: 5. This CDR3 has 14 residues. In germline, CDR1 is KGHSH, CDR2 LQKENI. The CDR3 spells CASSKETGAYEQYV. CDR3 DNA sequence: TGTGCCAGCTCAAAAGAGACAGGGGCCTACGAGCAGTACGTC.

The chain links TRBV18 to TRBJ2-3, with TRBD2 identical over 10 bases. Germline V CDR1 and CDR2: KGHSH, LQKENI. J gave up 5 bases and V 5 bases, and 10 bases lay outside the gene matches. The CDR3 extends over 16 amino acids. The CDR3 reads CASSSGLAAALDTQYF. The CDR3 nucleotides read TGTGCCAGCTCATCCGGACTAGCGGCGGCCCTAGATACGCAGTATTTT.

The rearrangement joins TRBV4-1 to TRBJ1-3; 8 bases match TRBD1. Per germline, CDR1 MGHRA and CDR2 YSYEKL. V lost 0 bases, J lost 1 base, and 2 bases stayed unmatched. This CDR3 has 16 residues. CDR3 region: CASSQEQGESGNTIYF. The CDR3 DNA reads as TGCGCCAGCAGCCAAGAACAGGGGGAATCTGGAAACACCATATATTTT.

The chain recombines TRBV7-3 with TRBJ1-3; TRBD1 might be the D (6 bases). V lost 5 bases, J lost 3 bases, and 11 bases lay in between. This CDR3 has 14 amino acids. Germline values: CDR1 SGHTA, CDR2 FQGTGA. CDR3 sequence: CASSATGDGNTIYF. The CDR3, as DNA: TGTGCCAGCAGCGCGACAGGTGATGGAAACACCATATATTTT.

V usage is TRBV2 and J usage is TRBJ1-1; perhaps TRBD1 as D (5 bases). Germline lookup yields CDR1 SNHLY and CDR2 FYNNEI. The V end lost 7 bases, the J end lost 6 bases, and 27 bases lay between the germline ends. There are 17 residues in the CDR3. This CDR3 is CASNTAFGGVGFAEAFF. CDR3 DNA: TGTGCCAGCAACACGGCCTTCGGGGGGGTCGGTTTCGCTGAAGCTTTCTTT.

The rearrangement links TRBV7-8 to TRBJ2-2, with D unclear. Germline V gene lookup returns CDR1 SGHVS and CDR2 FQNEAQ. The CDR3 sequence is 18 residues long. Trimming took 0 bases from V and 0 from J, leaving 14 bases between them. The CDR3 is CASSLARSAISNTGELFF. DNA for the CDR3: TGTGCCAGCAGCTTAGCGCGGTCCGCCATATCGAACACCGGGGAGCTGTTTTTT.

The chain uses TRBV19 and TRBJ2-5, with TRBD1 matching over 10 bases. The germline gives CDR1 LNHDA, CDR2 SQIVND (reference sequence). J gave up 4 bases and V 3 bases, and 5 bases lay outside the gene matches. CDR3 size: 15 residues. The CDR3 here is CASSIDRGRGETQYF. Here the CDR3 DNA reads TGTGCCAGTAGTATCGACAGGGGGCGCGGAGAGACCCAGTACTTC.

The count of this clone is one. The rearrangement joins TRBV5-1 to TRBJ2-3; maybe TRBD2 (5 bases). Trimming pared 5 bases from V and 3 bases from J, leaving 19 bases between. The CDR3 has 16 amino acids. Germline CDR1 SGHRS, CDR2 YFSETQ. The DNA for the CDR3 is TGCGCCAGCAGACCCTTTGGCGGGCGTATTACAGATACGCAGTATTTT. It codes for CASRPFGGRITDTQYF.

The V and J genes are TRBV27 and TRBJ2-2, with 8 positions matching TRBD2. Trimming cost V 5 bases and J 6 bases; bases outside gene matches: 20. Germline CDR1 reads MNHEY; CDR2 reads SMNVEV (reference sequence). This CDR3 is built from 19 residues. For the CDR3, the DNA is TGTGCCAGCAGTCCCCGGGGGAGCGGGAGACGAAAGGGAGCCGGGGAGCTGTTTTTT. This encodes CASSPRGSGRRKGAGELFF.

The chain joins TRBV7-2 to TRBJ2-3, with D tentatively TRBD1 (5 bases). Trimming left V 1 base short and J 0 bases short, with 8 bases between. The germline CDR1 and CDR2 sequences are SGHTA and FQGNSA. The CDR3 spans 15 residues. For the CDR3, the DNA is TGTGCCAGCAGCTTAGAGGGGTTTAGCACAGATACGCAGTATTTT. It translates to CASSLEGFSTDTQYF.

This rearrangement joins TRBV29-1 to TRBJ2-3; a weak D match, TRBD2 (6 bases). The CDR3 length is 13 residues. CDR1 and CDR2 from the germline V gene are SQVTM and ANQGSEA. Trimming stripped 4 bases from V and 2 bases from J, with 10 bases between. CDR3 residues: CSVGQGLTDTQYF. DNA for the CDR3: TGCAGCGTTGGGCAGGGACTCACAGATACGCAGTATTTT.

V and J are TRBV12-3 or TRBV12-4 and TRBJ1-3; possibly TRBD1 for D (5 bases). Trimming stripped 5 bases from V and 4 bases from J, with 6 bases between. This CDR3 comprises 12 residues. The CDR3 spells CASSRQGNTIYF. In DNA form, the CDR3 reads TGTGCCAGCAGTAGACAGGGAAACACCATATATTTT.

The chain links TRBV19 to TRBJ1-2; D perhaps matches TRBD1 (6 bases). This CDR3 has 16 amino acids. The germline gives CDR1 LNHDA, CDR2 SQIVND (reference sequence). V lost 3 bases and J 0 bases, leaving 14 bases between the germline ends. DNA of the CDR3: TGTGCCAGTAGTATGAGGGGGGGGCCTACTAACTATGGCTACACCTTC. As protein: CASSMRGGPTNYGYTF.

Note on this clone: The junction does not match germline at one end; this may be a read error. The gene calls are TRBV7-7 and TRBJ2-1, with 9 bases identical to TRBD1. Germline V gives CDR1 SSHAT, CDR2 FNYEAQ (reference sequence). The CDR3 totals 15 residues. DNA of the CDR3: TGTGCTAGCAGCTTAGGGACAGGGTCCTACAATGAGCAGTTCTTC. It translates to CASSLGTGSYNEQFF.

The V call is TRBV5-8, the J call TRBJ1-5, with D possibly being TRBD1 (6 bases). Between the trimmed V and J ends, which lost 0 bases and 7 bases, there was a span of 17 bases. Germline V gives CDR1 SGHTS, CDR2 YDEGEE. CDR3 size: 16 residues. The CDR3 spells CASSLGGTWLGQPQHF. The CDR3 DNA reads as TGTGCCAGCAGCTTGGGGGGGACATGGCTAGGGCAGCCCCAGCATTTT.

This clone came up a few times. The chain joins TRBV18 to TRBJ1-1, with 7 bases that match TRBD1. Unmatched junction bases numbered 4, after V lost 0 bases and J lost 6 bases. This CDR3 has 14 residues. CDR1 KGHSH and CDR2 LQKENI come from the germline V gene. The chain's CDR3 is CASSPPTGIPEAFF. In DNA, the CDR3 is TGTGCCAGCTCACCACCGACAGGGATCCCTGAAGCTTTCTTT.

The chain combines TRBV19 with TRBJ1-1, with 8 bases aligning to TRBD1. This CDR3 comprises 14 residues. The germline gives CDR1 LNHDA, CDR2 SQIVND (reference sequence). Losses at the gene ends were 3 bases for V and 5 bases for J; bases not matched to a gene: 5. For the CDR3, the DNA is TGTGCCAGTAGTATTCAGGGGGCAGGGACTGAAGCTTTCTTT. This gives the protein CASSIQGAGTEAFF.

V and J are TRBV4-2 and TRBJ1-2; D call uncertain. The germline V gene encodes CDR1 LGHNA and CDR2 YNFKEQ. The CDR3 runs 14 residues. The germline V and J ends were trimmed by 0 bases and 5 bases, with 10 bases remaining between them. The CDR3 protein is CASSQDSEFYGYTF. In DNA, the CDR3 is TGTGCCAGCAGCCAAGATTCGGAGTTTTATGGCTACACCTTC.

CDR3 loop: CASSLLGGGYNEQFF. CDR3 DNA: TGTGCCAGCAGCCTACTTGGCGGGGGATACAATGAGCAGTTCTTC. The V call is TRBV11-2, the J call TRBJ2-1; 7 positions match TRBD2. Germline V gene data show CDR1 as SGHAT and CDR2 as FQNNGV. The CDR3 contains 15 residues. Unmatched junction bases numbered 8, after V lost 5 bases and J lost 4 bases.

The chain uses TRBV7-6 and TRBJ2-3; D assignment may be TRBD1 or TRBD2 (5 bases each). Between the trimmed V and J ends, which lost 10 bases and 10 bases, there was a span of 15 bases. The CDR3 loop spans 11 amino acids. Germline CDR1 reads SGHVS; CDR2 reads FNYEAQ. CDR3 residues: CATRVGSAQYF. CDR3 bases: TGTGCCACCAGGGTGGGGAGTGCGCAGTATTTT.

This chain uses TRBV7-2 with TRBJ2-2; 7 bases are shared with TRBD1. This CDR3 is built from 16 residues. The germline gives CDR1 SGHTA, CDR2 FQGNSA. V lost 1 base and J lost 3; bases outside the gene matches: 5. The CDR3, as DNA: TGTGCCAGCAGCTTAGGACAGGGCCAGGACACCGGGGAGCTGTTTTTT. Translated: CASSLGQGQDTGELFF.

The V call is TRBV28, the J call TRBJ1-5, with 11 nucleotides matching TRBD1. CDR3 size: 14 residues. Germline V gives CDR1 MDHEN, CDR2 SYDVKM. J lost 5 bases, V lost 6 bases, and 3 bases had no gene match. The CDR3 coding sequence is TGTGCCAGCAGCCGGACAGGGGGCGATCAGCCCCAGCATTTT. Its translation is CASSRTGGDQPQHF.

CDR3 residues: CASSSDRGLTEAFF. Written as DNA, the CDR3 is TGTGCCAGCAGCTCCGACAGGGGGCTCACTGAAGCTTTCTTT. The V call is TRBV6-5, the J call TRBJ1-1; 10 nucleotides agree with TRBD1. From germline, CDR1 is MNHEY and CDR2 SVGAGI. Trimming at V came to 6 bases and at J to 4 bases, leaving 5 bases not matched to a gene. The CDR3 is made up of 14 amino acids.

Remarks on this clone: A much larger clone differs by one base, so this may be a read error. The same CDR3 can be traced to other DNA sequences in this sample. The CDR3, as DNA: TGTGCCAGCAGCGTATTAGGGGGGAACACCGGGGAGCTGTTTTTT. It is translated as CASSVLGGNTGELFF. The gene calls are TRBV9 and TRBJ2-2; tentative D call: TRBD1 (6 bases). Germline V gives CDR1 SGDLS, CDR2 YYNGEE. The CDR3 loop spans 15 amino acids. Trimming pared 1 base from V and 1 base from J, leaving 8 bases between.

This chain uses TRBV10-1 with TRBJ2-1; maybe TRBD1 (6 bases). With 5 bases removed from V and 2 bases from J, the gap between germline ends came to 16 bases. The CDR3 sequence is 16 residues long. Germline CDR1 WNHNN, CDR2 SYGVQD (reference sequence). CDR3 nucleotide sequence: TGCGCCAGCAGTCCGTTCCAGGGGCGTCCCTACAATGAGCAGTTCTTC. Residues: CASSPFQGRPYNEQFF.

J is TRBJ2-1 and V is TRBV7-6; 10 nucleotides line up with TRBD2. With V trimmed by 4 bases and J by 0 bases, 3 bases remained unmatched. The CDR3 has 16 residues. From germline, CDR1 is SGHVS and CDR2 FNYEAQ. CDR3 nucleotides: TGTGCCAGCAGCTCCCGACTAGCGGGCTCCTACAATGAGCAGTTCTTC. Its translation is CASSSRLAGSYNEQFF.

The chain combines TRBV5-1 with TRBJ2-2; a weak D match, TRBD2 (6 bases). Germline V lookup: CDR1 SGHRS, CDR2 YFSETQ. The CDR3 runs 16 residues. V was cut by 4 bases and J by 4 bases, with 17 bases left in between. CDR3 in DNA: TGCGCCAGCAGCCCGAGGGGTAGCGGTGTCACCGGGGAGCTGTTTTTT. Its protein product is CASSPRGSGVTGELFF.